The 14 T cell receptor beta chains reported below all come from one sample, sequenced in a study of tissue T cells after allogeneic stem cell transplantation. Generated by immunoSEQ multiplex PCR, the TCRdb table keeps only in-frame clones and is missing some. This table has 8,000 to 10,000 clones, roughly 64% appearing once. The sample was tissue from the ileum, taken at autopsy. These receptor sequences come from a woman aged 18 to 49 with breast cancer.

Notes on this clone: Within the sample, other DNA sequences also encode this same CDR3. The chain carries TRBV19 and TRBJ2-2; D is unresolved. The germline gives CDR1 LNHDA, CDR2 SQIVND (reference sequence). CDR3 length equals 14 residues. Between the trimmed V and J ends, which lost 2 bases and 0 bases, there was a span of 4 bases. CDR3 sequence: CASSISANTGELFF. CDR3 sequence (DNA): TGTGCCAGTAGTATAAGTGCGAACACCGGGGAGCTGTTTTTT.

In nucleotides, the CDR3 is TGTGCCAGCAGCTTACAGGGGTCTCGGGCCAACGTCCTGACTTTC. It is translated as CASSLQGSRANVLTF. The V and J genes are TRBV7-9 and TRBJ2-6; tentative D call: TRBD1 (6 bases). Germline values: CDR1 SEHNR, CDR2 FQNEAQ (reference sequence). The CDR3 is made up of 15 amino acids. V was clipped by 2 bases and J by 5 bases, with 10 bases between them.

The chain has TRBV19 and TRBJ2-7; the D gene is possibly TRBD2 (5 bases). The CDR3 extends over 15 amino acids. Germline lookup yields CDR1 LNHDA and CDR2 SQIVND (reference sequence). Trimming stripped 4 bases from V and 3 bases from J, with 16 bases between. The CDR3 nucleotides are TGTGCCAGTAGTACCCATCGGGAAAGTGGCTACGAGCAGTACTTC. Encoded protein: CASSTHRESGYEQYF.

The chain recombines TRBV10-3 with TRBJ1-5; TRBD1 matches at 9 bases. The junction had 6 bases not matched to a gene; V was cut back by 5 bases and J by 4 bases. The germline V gene encodes CDR1 ENHRY and CDR2 SYGVKD. The CDR3 has 15 residues. The CDR3 bases are TGTGCCATCAGTTCGGGACAGGGTTTAAATCAGCCCCAGCATTTT. This sequence encodes CAISSGQGLNQPQHF.

V usage is TRBV19 and J usage is TRBJ1-1, with D uncertain. The germline gives CDR1 LNHDA, CDR2 SQIVND (reference sequence). The CDR3 consists of 11 residues. Trimming removed 11 bases at V and 8 bases at J, with 15 bases between. The CDR3 sequence: CAVFIGPEAFF. In DNA, the CDR3 is TGTGCCGTTTTTATCGGCCCCGAAGCTTTCTTT.

The chain links TRBV7-2 to TRBJ2-4, with TRBD2 matching over 7 bases. J was trimmed by 0 bases and V by 0 bases; bases with no gene match: 8. CDR1 and CDR2 (germline): SGHTA, FQGNSA. The CDR3 spans 18 residues. CDR3 DNA: TGTGCCAGCAGCTTAGCGGTCCGGGGGGAACCAGCCAAAAACATTCAGTACTTC. Translation gives CASSLAVRGEPAKNIQYF.

V is TRBV9 and J is TRBJ2-5; D gene ambiguous. The CDR3 consists of 13 residues. Germline V gene sequence: CDR1 SGDLS, CDR2 YYNGEE. V dropped 4 bases and J dropped 5 bases, with 12 bases sitting between them. The CDR3 sequence: CASSPPYSETQYF. CDR3 nucleotide sequence: TGTGCCAGCAGCCCCCCCTACTCGGAGACCCAGTACTTC.

This clone showed up just a few times. V usage is TRBV24-1 and J usage is TRBJ1-2; possibly TRBD1 for D (6 bases). CDR1 KGHDR and CDR2 SFDVKD come from the germline V gene. V shed 1 base and J shed 8 bases, with 10 bases lying between them. This CDR3 is built from 13 residues. For the CDR3, the DNA is TGTGCCACCAGTGATTTTAACAGGGTCGGCTACACCTTC. Translated: CATSDFNRVGYTF.

The gene calls are TRBV7-3 and TRBJ2-7; the D gene is possibly TRBD1 (5 bases). The CDR3 is 13 amino acids. V shed 2 bases and J shed 6 bases, with 11 bases lying between them. The germline gives CDR1 SGHTA, CDR2 FQGTGA. CDR3 region: CASSLVRVGEQYF. Here the CDR3 DNA reads TGTGCCAGCAGCTTAGTCAGGGTTGGCGAGCAGTACTTC.

In its sample, this clone was seen once. This sample also contains other DNA sequences that code for the same CDR3. The chain uses TRBV30 and TRBJ1-1; possibly TRBD1 for D (5 bases). The V gene lost 2 bases and the J gene lost 1 base, with 11 bases spanning the gap. The CDR3 contains 14 residues. Germline values: CDR1 GTSNPN, CDR2 SVGIG (reference sequence). The CDR3 region is CAWSNRGGNTEAFF. The CDR3 bases are TGTGCCTGGAGTAACCGTGGGGGGAACACTGAAGCTTTCTTT.

This clone is classed as medium-sized. The V gene is TRBV7-2, the J gene TRBJ2-7; unclear D gene. V lost 1 base, J lost 5 bases, and 12 bases lay in between. The CDR3 has 14 amino acids. CDR1 and CDR2 (germline): SGHTA, FQGNSA. The DNA for the CDR3 is TGTGCCAGCAGCTTAGGACATATTCATGACGAGCAGTACTTC. Its translation: CASSLGHIHDEQYF. The full variable domain, rest sourced from reference TRBV7-2 and TRBJ2-7, is GAGVSQSPSNKVTEKGKDVELRCDPISGHTALYWYRQSLGQGLEFLIYFQGNSAPDKSGLPSDRFSAERTGGSVSTLTIQRTQQEDSAVYLCASSLGHIHDEQYFGPGTRLTVT.

The chain is built from TRBV19 and TRBJ1-1; D not certain. Per germline, CDR1 LNHDA and CDR2 SQIVND (reference sequence). This CDR3 region has 13 residues. V was shortened by 2 bases and J by 2 bases, with 6 bases between the two germline ends. The CDR3 here is CASSISDNTEAFF. CDR3 bases: TGTGCCAGTAGTATAAGTGACAACACTGAAGCTTTCTTT.

The CDR3 spells CASSFHPGGFAPSYEQYF. CDR3 nucleotide sequence: TGTGCCAGCAGTTTCCATCCAGGGGGATTCGCTCCCTCCTACGAGCAGTACTTC. The chain recombines TRBV2 with TRBJ2-7; TRBD1 aligns across 7 bases. J lost 0 bases, V lost 5 bases, and 16 bases had no gene match. Germline V gene sequence: CDR1 SNHLY, CDR2 FYNNEI. The length of the CDR3 is 18 residues.

This chain uses TRBV12-3 or TRBV12-4 with TRBJ2-7; 7 bases map to TRBD1. CDR3 length equals 13 residues. Unmatched junction bases numbered 7, after V lost 6 bases and J lost 5 bases. This CDR3 is CASSQQGSHEQYF. The CDR3 nucleotides read TGTGCCAGCAGCCAACAGGGGTCCCACGAGCAGTACTTC.